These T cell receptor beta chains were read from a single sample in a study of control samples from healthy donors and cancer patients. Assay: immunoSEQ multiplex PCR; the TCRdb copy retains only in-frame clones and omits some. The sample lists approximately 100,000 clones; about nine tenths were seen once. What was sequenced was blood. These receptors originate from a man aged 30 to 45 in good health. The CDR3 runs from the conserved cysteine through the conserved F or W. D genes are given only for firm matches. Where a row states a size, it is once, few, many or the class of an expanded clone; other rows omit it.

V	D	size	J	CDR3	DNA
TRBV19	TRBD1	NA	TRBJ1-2	CASTGDRPSYGYTF	TGTGCCAGTACCGGGGACAGACCCTCCTATGGCTACACCTTC
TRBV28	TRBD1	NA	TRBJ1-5	CAIRQGAYSNQPQHF	TGTGCCATCCGACAGGGTGCGTATAGCAATCAGCCCCAGCATTTT
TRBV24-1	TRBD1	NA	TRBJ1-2	CATSPGQGISDGYTF	TGTGCCACCAGCCCGGGACAGGGTATAAGCGATGGCTACACCTTC
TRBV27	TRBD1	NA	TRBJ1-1	CASTRTGAGVYTEAFF	TGTGCCAGCACCCGGACAGGGGCGGGGGTGTACACTGAAGCTTTCTTT
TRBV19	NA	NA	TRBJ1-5	CASGSGVGVNQPQHF	TGTGCCAGTGGATCAGGGGTAGGAGTCAATCAGCCCCAGCATTTT
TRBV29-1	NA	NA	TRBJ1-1	CSVELIRVNTEAFF	TGCAGCGTTGAGTTAATAAGGGTGAACACTGAAGCTTTCTTT
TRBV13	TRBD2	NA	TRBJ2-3	CASSLWLAGVDTQYF	TGTGCCAGCAGCTTGTGGCTAGCGGGGGTGGATACGCAGTATTTT
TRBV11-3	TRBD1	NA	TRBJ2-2	CASSSRDRNTGELFF	TGTGCCAGCAGCTCCAGGGACAGGAACACCGGGGAGCTGTTTTTT
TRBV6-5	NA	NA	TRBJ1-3	CASTLGGNTIYF	TGTGCCAGCACCCTCGGGGGAAACACCATATATTTT
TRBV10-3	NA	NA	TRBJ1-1	CAISVQGSTEAFF	TGTGCCATCAGCGTACAGGGTTCCACTGAAGCTTTCTTT
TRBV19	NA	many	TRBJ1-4	CASSPGQYNEKLFF	TGTGCCAGTAGTCCCGGACAGTATAATGAAAAACTGTTTTTT
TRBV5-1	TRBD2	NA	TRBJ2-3	CASSLGSSGGFTDTQYF	TGCGCCAGCAGCTTGGGGTCTAGCGGGGGGTTCACAGATACGCAGTATTTT
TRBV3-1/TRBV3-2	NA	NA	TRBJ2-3	CASSQGPTPGYF	TGTGCCAGCAGCCAAGGTCCCACTCCCGGGTATTTT
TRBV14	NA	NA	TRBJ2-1	CASSQDLLGNEQFF	TGTGCCAGCAGCCAAGATCTCCTTGGCAATGAGCAGTTCTTC
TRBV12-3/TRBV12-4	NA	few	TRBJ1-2	CASSPTESYGYTF	TGTGCCAGCAGTCCCACCGAGAGCTATGGCTACACCTTC
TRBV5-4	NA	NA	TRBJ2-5	CASSFQETQYF	TGTGCCAGCAGCTTCCAAGAGACCCAGTACTTC
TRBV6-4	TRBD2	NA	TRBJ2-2	CASSDSGGGASTGELFF	TGTGCCAGCAGTGACTCGGGCGGGGGGGCCTCCACCGGGGAGCTGTTTTTT
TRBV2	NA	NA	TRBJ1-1	CASRGGTEAFF	TGTGCCAGCAGGGGGGGGACTGAAGCTTTCTTT
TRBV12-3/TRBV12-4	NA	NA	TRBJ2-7	CASSTLRKQYF	TGTGCCAGCAGTACCCTCCGCAAGCAGTACTTC
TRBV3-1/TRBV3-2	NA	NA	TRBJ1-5	CASSPRGSNQPQHF	TGTGCCAGCAGCCCCCGTGGTAGCAATCAGCCCCAGCATTTT
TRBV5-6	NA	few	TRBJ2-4	CASSLRGLVAKNIQYF	TGTGCCAGCAGCCTGCGGGGACTGGTAGCCAAAAACATTCAGTACTTC
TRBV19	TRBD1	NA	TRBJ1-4	CASSIGTGGREKLFF	TGTGCCAGTAGTATTGGAACAGGGGGTCGCGAAAAACTGTTTTTT
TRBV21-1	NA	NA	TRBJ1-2	CASSPGVPYGYTF	TGTGCCAGCAGCCCAGGGGTCCCCTATGGCTACACCTTC
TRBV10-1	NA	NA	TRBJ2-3	CASSESGTDTQYF	TGCGCCAGCAGTGAGTCGGGAACAGATACGCAGTATTTT
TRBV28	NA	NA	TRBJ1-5	CASTRGTVNQPQHF	TGTGCCAGCACCCGGGGTACGGTCAATCAGCCCCAGCATTTT
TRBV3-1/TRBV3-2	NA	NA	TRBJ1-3	CASSQVHSGNTIYF	TGTGCCAGCAGCCAAGTACACTCTGGAAACACCATATATTTT
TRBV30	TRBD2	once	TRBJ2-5	CACSLAGGLGQYF	TGTGCCTGCTCATTAGCGGGGGGCCTGGGCCAGTACTTC
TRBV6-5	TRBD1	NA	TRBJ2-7	CASGTVPSYEQYF	TGTGCCAGTGGGACAGTCCCCTCCTACGAGCAGTACTTC
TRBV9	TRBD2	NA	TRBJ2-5	CASSAPLAAQETQYF	TGTGCCAGCAGCGCACCACTAGCGGCCCAAGAGACCCAGTACTTC
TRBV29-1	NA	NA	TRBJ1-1	CSGKRDREAFF	TGCAGCGGTAAGCGGGACCGTGAAGCTTTCTTT
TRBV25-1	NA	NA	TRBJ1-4	CASSGGGSNEKLFF	TGTGCCAGCAGTGGAGGCGGGTCTAATGAAAAACTGTTTTTT
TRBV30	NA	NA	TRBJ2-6	CAWSVGTVSGANVLTF	TGTGCCTGGAGTGTAGGAACTGTCTCTGGGGCCAACGTCCTGACTTTC
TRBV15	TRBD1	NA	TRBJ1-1	CATSPRTGGSSEAFF	TGTGCCACCAGCCCCCGGACAGGGGGTTCCTCTGAAGCTTTCTTT
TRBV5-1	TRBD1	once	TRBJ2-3	CASSLFGTGATDTQYF	TGCGCCAGCAGCTTGTTCGGGACAGGGGCCACAGATACGCAGTATTTT
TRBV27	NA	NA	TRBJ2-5	CASSSQETQYF	TGTGCCAGCAGTTCCCAAGAGACCCAGTACTTC
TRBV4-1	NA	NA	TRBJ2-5	CASSLSGSETQYF	TGCGCCAGCAGCCTCTCTGGGAGTGAGACCCAGTACTTC
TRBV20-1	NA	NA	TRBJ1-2	CSARGDYGYTF	TGCAGTGCTAGAGGGGACTATGGCTACACCTTC
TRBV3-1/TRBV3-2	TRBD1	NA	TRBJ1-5	CASSQGGQFSNQPQHF	TGTGCCAGCAGCCAAGGGGGACAGTTTAGCAATCAGCCCCAGCATTTT
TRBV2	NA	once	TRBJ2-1	CASSRSLVAFYNEQFF	TGTGCCAGCAGTCGGTCGCTGGTTGCCTTCTACAATGAGCAGTTCTTC
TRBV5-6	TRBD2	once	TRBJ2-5	CASSFTSGGLETQYF	TGTGCCAGCAGCTTTACTAGCGGGGGGTTGGAGACCCAGTACTTC
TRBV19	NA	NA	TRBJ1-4	CASSIGGKLFF	TGTGCCAGTAGTATAGGCGGAAAACTGTTTTTT
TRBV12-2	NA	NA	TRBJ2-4	CASRLKRGQGRNIQYF	TGTGCAAGTCGCTTAAAGAGGGGGCAGGGCCGAAACATTCAGTACTTC
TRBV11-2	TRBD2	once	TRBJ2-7	CASSFSTSGAGSYEQYF	TGTGCCAGCAGCTTCTCGACTAGCGGGGCCGGCTCCTACGAGCAGTACTTC
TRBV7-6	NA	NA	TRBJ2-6	CASSLEGPGPASGANVLTF	TGTGCCAGCAGCTTAGAAGGCCCAGGTCCTGCGTCTGGGGCCAACGTCCTGACTTTC
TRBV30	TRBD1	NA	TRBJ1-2	CAWSPQGDGYTF	TGTGCCTGGAGTCCACAGGGGGATGGCTACACCTTC
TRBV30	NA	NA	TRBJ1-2	CAWNPRDRFYGYTF	TGTGCCTGGAATCCCCGGGACCGCTTCTATGGCTACACCTTC
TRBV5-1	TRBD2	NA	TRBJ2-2	CASSSRTSGGANTGELFF	TGCGCCAGCAGCTCCCGGACTAGCGGGGGGGCGAACACCGGGGAGCTGTTTTTT
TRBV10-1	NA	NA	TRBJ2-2	CASSESRNTGELFF	TGCGCCAGCAGTGAGTCTAGGAACACCGGGGAGCTGTTTTTT
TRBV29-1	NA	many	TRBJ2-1	CSVEGYNEQFF	TGCAGCGTTGAGGGATACAATGAGCAGTTCTTC
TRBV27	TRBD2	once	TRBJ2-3	CASSLKGQGPTSGGAGTQYF	TGTGCCAGCAGTTTAAAAGGACAGGGGCCGACTAGCGGGGGGGCTGGTACGCAGTATTTT
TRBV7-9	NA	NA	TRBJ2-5	CASSPQGTLLETQYF	TGTGCCAGCAGCCCCCAGGGGACCCTGTTGGAGACCCAGTACTTC
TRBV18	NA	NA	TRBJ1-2	CASSPGTDYGYTF	TGTGCCAGCTCTCCCGGGACGGATTATGGCTACACCTTC
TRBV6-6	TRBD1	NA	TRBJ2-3	CASSRAGTGGLGGNTDTQYF	TGTGCCAGCAGTCGTGCCGGGACAGGGGGTTTAGGTGGAAACACAGATACGCAGTATTTT
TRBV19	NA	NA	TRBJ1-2	CASSRVWGTIGYTF	TGTGCCAGTAGTAGGGTCTGGGGTACGATCGGCTACACCTTC
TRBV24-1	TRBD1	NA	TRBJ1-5	CATSDRTGGPNQPQHF	TGTGCCACCAGTGACAGGACAGGGGGCCCAAATCAGCCCCAGCATTTT
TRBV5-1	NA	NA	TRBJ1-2	CASSLDHGYTF	TGCGCCAGCAGCTTGGACCATGGCTACACCTTC
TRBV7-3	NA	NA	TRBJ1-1	CASSYGTTLSAAFF	TGTGCCAGCAGCTACGGGACCACCCTAAGTGCAGCTTTCTTT
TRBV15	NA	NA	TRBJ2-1	CATQTYNEQFF	TGTGCCACACAGACGTACAATGAGCAGTTCTTC
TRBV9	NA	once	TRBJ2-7	CASSGQQGSVEQYF	TGTGCCAGCAGCGGCCAACAGGGATCGGTCGAGCAGTACTTC
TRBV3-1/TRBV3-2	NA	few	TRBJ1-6	CASSQGAQNSPLHF	TGTGCCAGCAGCCAGGGGGCGCAAAATTCACCCCTCCACTTT